This TCR beta chain derives from a study of naive and memory T cell subsets. Whole-study results and caveats: Between naive and memory subsets, TCR abundance power law exponents differed. Over 85% of naive TCR sequences appeared only once after error correction, unlike memory subsets. Diversity fell and Gini index rose from naive through CM, EM, EMRA.

Regarding this clonotype: Its antigen is not identified.

Two oligonucleotides, mixed equimolar, formed the beta constant-region primer covering TRBC1 and TRBC2. Four rounds of PCR amplified the ligated cDNA using nested alpha and beta constant-region primers plus SP2. A 12-nucleotide UMI and the SP2 primer were added to the cDNA 3' end by oligonucleotide ligation. TCRdb redid the calling of the UMI-ligation and nested PCR reads with MiXCR, one entry per CDR3 protein. The table includes over 25,000 distinct CDR3 sequences, about 18% detected once. Trimming took 6 bases from V and 4 from J, leaving 12 bases between them. The CDR3 extends over 13 amino acids.

The sequenced material came from effector memory CD4+ T cells from blood. Indicated subset: effector memory, CD45RA- CD27-. This sequence joins TRBV12-3 or TRBV12-4 and TRBJ1-1; D is unclear. This TCR was recovered from a human donor in good health. The CDR3: CASSPMWSTEAFF. In DNA, the CDR3 is TGTGCCAGCAGCCCCATGTGGTCCACTGAAGCTTTCTTT.